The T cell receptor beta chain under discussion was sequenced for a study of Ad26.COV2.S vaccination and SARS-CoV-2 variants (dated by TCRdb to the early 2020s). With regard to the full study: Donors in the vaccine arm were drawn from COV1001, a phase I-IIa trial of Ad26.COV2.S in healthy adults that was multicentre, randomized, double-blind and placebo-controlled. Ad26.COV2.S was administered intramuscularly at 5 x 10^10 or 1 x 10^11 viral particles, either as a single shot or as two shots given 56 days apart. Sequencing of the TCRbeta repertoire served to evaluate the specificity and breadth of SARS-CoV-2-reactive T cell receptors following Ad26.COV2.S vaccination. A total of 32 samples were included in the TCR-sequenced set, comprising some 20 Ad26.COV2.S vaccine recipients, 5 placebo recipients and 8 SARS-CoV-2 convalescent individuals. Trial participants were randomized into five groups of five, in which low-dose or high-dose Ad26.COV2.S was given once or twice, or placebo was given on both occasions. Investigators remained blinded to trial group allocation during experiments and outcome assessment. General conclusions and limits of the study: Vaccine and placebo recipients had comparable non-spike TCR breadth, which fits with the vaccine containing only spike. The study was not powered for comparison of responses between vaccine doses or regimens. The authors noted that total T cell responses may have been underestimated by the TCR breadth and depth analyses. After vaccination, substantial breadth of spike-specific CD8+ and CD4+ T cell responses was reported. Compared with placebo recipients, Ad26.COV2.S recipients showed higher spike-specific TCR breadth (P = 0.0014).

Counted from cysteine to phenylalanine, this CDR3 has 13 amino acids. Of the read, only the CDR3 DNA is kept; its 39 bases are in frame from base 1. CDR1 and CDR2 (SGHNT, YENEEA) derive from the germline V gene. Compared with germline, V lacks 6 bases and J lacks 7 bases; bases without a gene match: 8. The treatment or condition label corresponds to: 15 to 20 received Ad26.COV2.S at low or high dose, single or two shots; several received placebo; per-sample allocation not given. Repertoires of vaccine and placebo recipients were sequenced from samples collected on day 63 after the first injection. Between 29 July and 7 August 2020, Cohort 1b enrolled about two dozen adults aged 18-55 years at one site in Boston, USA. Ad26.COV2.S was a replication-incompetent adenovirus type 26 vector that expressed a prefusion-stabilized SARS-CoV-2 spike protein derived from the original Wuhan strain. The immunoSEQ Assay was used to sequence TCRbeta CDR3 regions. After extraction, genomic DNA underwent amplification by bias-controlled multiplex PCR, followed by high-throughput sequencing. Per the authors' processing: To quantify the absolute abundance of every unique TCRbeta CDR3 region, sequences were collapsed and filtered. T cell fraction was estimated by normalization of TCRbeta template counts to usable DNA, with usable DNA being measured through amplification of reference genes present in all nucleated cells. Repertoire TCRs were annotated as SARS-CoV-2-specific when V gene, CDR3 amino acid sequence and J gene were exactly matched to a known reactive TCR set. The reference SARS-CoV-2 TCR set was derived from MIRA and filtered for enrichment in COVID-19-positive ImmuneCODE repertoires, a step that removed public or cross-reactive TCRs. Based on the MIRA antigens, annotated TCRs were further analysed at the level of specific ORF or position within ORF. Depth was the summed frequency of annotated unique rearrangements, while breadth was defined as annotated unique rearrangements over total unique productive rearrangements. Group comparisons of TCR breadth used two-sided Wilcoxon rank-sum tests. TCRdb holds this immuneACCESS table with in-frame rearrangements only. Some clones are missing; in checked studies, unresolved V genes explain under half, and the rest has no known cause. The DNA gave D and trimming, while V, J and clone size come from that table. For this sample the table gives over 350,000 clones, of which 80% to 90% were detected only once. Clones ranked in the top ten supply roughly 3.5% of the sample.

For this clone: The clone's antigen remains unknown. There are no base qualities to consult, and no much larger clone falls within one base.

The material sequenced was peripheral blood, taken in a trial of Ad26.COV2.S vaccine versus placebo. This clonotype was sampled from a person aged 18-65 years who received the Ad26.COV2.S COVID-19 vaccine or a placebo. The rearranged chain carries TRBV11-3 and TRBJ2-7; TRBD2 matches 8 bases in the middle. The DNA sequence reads TGTGCCAGCAGTTGGGCGGGGGGTCGAGAGCAGTACTTC. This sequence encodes CASSWAGGREQYF.